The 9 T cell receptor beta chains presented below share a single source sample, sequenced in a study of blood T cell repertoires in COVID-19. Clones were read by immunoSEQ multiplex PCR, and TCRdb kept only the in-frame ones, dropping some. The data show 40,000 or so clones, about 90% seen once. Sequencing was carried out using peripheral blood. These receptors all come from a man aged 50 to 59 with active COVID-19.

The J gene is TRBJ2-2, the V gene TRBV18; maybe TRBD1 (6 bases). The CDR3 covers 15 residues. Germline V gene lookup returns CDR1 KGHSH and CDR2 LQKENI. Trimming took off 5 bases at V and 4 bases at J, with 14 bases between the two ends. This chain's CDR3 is CASSTRTDSTGELFF. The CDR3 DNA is TGTGCCAGCTCAACACGGACAGATAGCACCGGGGAGCTGTTTTTT.

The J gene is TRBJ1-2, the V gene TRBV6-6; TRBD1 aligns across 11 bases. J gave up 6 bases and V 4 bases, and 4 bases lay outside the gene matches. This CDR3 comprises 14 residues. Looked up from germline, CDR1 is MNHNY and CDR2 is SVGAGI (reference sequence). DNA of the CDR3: TGTGCCAGCAGTTGGGGACAGGGGGGCGATGGCTACACCTTC. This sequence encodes CASSWGQGGDGYTF.

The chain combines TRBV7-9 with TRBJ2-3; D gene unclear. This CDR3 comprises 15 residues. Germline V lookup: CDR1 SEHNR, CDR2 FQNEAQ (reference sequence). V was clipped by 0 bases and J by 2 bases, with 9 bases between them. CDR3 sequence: CASSLAQIPTDTQYF. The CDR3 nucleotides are TGTGCCAGCAGCTTAGCTCAGATCCCCACAGATACGCAGTATTTT.

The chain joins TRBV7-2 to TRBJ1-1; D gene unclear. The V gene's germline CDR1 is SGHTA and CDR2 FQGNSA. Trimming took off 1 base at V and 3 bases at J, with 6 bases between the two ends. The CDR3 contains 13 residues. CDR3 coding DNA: TGTGCCAGCAGCTTAGACGGTCACACTGAAGCTTTCTTT. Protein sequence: CASSLDGHTEAFF. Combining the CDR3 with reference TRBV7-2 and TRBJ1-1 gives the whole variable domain GAGVSQSPSNKVTEKGKDVELRCDPISGHTALYWYRQSLGQGLEFLIYFQGNSAPDKSGLPSDRFSAERTGGSVSTLTIQRTQQEDSAVYLCASSLDGHTEAFFGQGTRLTVV.

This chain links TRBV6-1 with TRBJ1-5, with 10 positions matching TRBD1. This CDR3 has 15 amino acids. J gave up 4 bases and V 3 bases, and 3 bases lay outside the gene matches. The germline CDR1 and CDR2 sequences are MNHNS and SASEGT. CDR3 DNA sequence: TGTGCCAGCAGTGACCGGGACAGGGGAAATCAGCCCCAGCATTTT. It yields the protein CASSDRDRGNQPQHF.

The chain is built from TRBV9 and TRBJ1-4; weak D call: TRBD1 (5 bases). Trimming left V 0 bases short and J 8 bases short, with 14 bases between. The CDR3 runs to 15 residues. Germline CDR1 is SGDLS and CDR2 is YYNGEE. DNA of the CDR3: TGTGCCAGCAGCGTAGCTCTGGGGCTCGGAGAAAAACTGTTTTTT. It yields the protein CASSVALGLGEKLFF.

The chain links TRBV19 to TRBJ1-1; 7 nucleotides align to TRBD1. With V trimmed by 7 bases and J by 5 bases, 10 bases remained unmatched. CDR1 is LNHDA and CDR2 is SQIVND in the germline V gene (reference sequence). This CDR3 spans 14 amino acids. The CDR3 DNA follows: TGTGCCAGTACCTACGTGGGCAGGGGGACTGAAGCTTTCTTT. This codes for CASTYVGRGTEAFF.

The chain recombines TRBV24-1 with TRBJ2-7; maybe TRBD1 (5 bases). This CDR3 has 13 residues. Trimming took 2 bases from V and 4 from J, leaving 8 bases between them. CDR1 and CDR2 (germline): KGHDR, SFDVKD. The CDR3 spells CATSDSTGYEQYF. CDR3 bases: TGTGCCACCAGTGATTCCACAGGATACGAGCAGTACTTC.

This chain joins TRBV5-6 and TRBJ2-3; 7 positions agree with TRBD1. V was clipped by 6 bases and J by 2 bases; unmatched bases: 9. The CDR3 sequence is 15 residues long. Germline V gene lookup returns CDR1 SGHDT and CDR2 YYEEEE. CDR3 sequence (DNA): TGTGCCAGCAATACAGGGGTCCGGGTCACAGATACGCAGTATTTT. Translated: CASNTGVRVTDTQYF.